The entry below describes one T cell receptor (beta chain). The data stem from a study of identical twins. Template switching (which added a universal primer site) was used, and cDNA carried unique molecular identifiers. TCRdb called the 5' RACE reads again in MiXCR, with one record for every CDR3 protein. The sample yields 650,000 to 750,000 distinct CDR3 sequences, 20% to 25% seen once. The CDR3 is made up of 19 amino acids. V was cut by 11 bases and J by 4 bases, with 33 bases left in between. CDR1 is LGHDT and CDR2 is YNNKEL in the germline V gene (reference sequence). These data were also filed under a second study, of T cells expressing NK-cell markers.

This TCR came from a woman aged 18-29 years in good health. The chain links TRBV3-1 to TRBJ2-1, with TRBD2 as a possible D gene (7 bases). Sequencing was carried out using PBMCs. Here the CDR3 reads CAFSSPLRAGAVIYNEQFF. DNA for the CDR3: TGTGCCTTCAGTTCCCCCCTCCGGGCGGGGGCGGTCATATACAATGAGCAGTTCTTC.